Below are 3 T cell receptor beta chains sequenced from a single sample in a study of blood T cell repertoires in COVID-19. The data were produced by immunoSEQ multiplex PCR, yet TCRdb's version contains in-frame clones alone and is incomplete. The sample lists hundreds of thousands of clones; roughly four fifths were seen once. The sample comprised peripheral blood. Receptors originate from an elderly woman with COVID-19, enrolled during active disease.

The chain recombines TRBV9 with TRBJ2-3, with 7 bases matching TRBD1. This CDR3 contains 13 residues. CDR1 is SGDLS, CDR2 YYNGEE, per germline. With 4 bases clipped from V and 4 bases from J, the junction kept 3 bases outside the gene matches. The DNA for the CDR3 is TGTGCCAGCAGCACAACAGGGGCAGATACGCAGTATTTT. Protein product: CASSTTGADTQYF.

This chain uses TRBV18 with TRBJ1-1; 7 positions agree with TRBD1. Germline V CDR1 and CDR2: KGHSH, LQKENI. J was trimmed by 5 bases and V by 9 bases; bases with no gene match: 12. The CDR3 sequence is 14 residues long. CDR3 sequence: CASFTGAGGTEAFF. CDR3 coding DNA: TGTGCCAGTTTCACGGGGGCAGGGGGAACTGAAGCTTTCTTT.

The chain has TRBV19 and TRBJ1-1; the D gene is possibly TRBD1 (5 bases). Trimming cost V 6 bases and J 0 bases, with 11 bases left between them. CDR3 length: 14 residues. The germline CDR1 and CDR2 sequences are LNHDA and SQIVND (reference sequence). The CDR3 loop reads CASRDNGLNTEAFF. In DNA, the CDR3 is TGTGCCAGTAGGGACAACGGACTGAACACTGAAGCTTTCTTT.